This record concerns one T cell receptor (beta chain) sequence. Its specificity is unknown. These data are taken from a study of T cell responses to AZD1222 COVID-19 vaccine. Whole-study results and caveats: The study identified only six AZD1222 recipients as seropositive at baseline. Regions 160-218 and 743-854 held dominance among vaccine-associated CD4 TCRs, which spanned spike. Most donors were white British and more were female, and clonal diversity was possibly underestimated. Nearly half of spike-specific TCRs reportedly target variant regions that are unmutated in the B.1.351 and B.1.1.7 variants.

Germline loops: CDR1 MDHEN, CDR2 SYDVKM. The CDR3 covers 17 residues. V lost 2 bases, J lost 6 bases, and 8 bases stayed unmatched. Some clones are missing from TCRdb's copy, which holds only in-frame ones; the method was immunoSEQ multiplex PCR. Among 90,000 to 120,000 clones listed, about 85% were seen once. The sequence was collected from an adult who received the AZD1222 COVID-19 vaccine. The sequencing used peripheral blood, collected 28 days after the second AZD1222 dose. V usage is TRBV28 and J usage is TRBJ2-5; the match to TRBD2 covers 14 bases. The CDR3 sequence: CASSLRGLAGAGKTQYF. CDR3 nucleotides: TGTGCCAGCAGTTTACGGGGACTAGCGGGAGCGGGGAAGACCCAGTACTTC.